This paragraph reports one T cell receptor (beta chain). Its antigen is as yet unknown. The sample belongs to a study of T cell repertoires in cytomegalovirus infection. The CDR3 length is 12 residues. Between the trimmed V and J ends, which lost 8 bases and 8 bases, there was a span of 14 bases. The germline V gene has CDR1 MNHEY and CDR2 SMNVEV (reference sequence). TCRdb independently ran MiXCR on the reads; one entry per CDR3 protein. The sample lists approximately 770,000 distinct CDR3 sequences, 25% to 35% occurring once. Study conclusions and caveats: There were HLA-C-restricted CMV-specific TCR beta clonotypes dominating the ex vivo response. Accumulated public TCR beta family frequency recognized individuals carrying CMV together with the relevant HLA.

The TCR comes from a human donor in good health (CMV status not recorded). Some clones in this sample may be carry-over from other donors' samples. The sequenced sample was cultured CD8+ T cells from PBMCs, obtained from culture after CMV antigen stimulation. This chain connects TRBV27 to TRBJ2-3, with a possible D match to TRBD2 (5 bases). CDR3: CASGSLGSTQYF. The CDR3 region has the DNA TGTGCCAGCGGGAGCTTGGGCAGTACGCAGTATTTT.